These 26 T cell receptor delta chains came from one sample sequenced in a study of γδ T cells in repeated Plasmodium falciparum infection. TCRdb re-called clones from the multiplex PCR reads via CATT. The sample has about 89,000 delta-chain clones, roughly 1.4% seen once. Flow sorting of PBMC yielded separate Vgamma9/Vdelta2+ and Vdelta2-negative gammadelta T cell populations for bulk repertoire analysis. Sequencing was performed on gamma-delta T cells from blood. The receptor set was obtained from a pool of human donors (malaria-infected and uninfected, not separated).

This clone was found a few times. One base separates it from a far larger clone, so it is likely a read error. Different DNA sequences within this sample yield the same CDR3. The chain is built from TRDV1 and TRDJ1; TRDD3 matches 10 bases. CDR1 and CDR2 (germline): TSWWSYY, QGS. The length of the CDR3 is 20 residues. CDR3 in DNA: TGCGCTCTTGGGGAACTTTTCCTCGGGGGATACGTGTGGGGCACCGATAAACTCATCTTT. It is translated as CALGELFLGGYVWGTDKLIF.

This clone was seen only a few times. This likely stems from a read error, as it lies one base from a far larger clone. The same CDR3 is also encoded by other DNA sequences in this sample. The chain combines TRDV2 with TRDJ3; TRDD3 agrees at 8 bases. The J gene was not available in TCRdb and was assigned here by matching the DNA to germline segments. CDR3 length: 22 amino acids. Germline values: CDR1 GEAIGNYY, CDR2 EKD. Here the CDR3 DNA reads TGCGCCTGTGACACTTCATATGTACTGGGGGGCCTCTCCACCTGGGACACCCGACAGATGTTTTTC. This gives the protein CACDTSYVLGGLSTWDTRQMFF.

Note on this clone: A far larger clone is just one base off, so this is likely a read error. The sample has other DNA sequences that encode this CDR3 too. The V and J genes are TRDV1 and TRDJ1, with D unclear. Here the J gene was assigned by germline matching of the DNA, as TCRdb has none. Looked up from germline, CDR1 is TSWWSYY and CDR2 is QGS. The V and J ends lost 5 bases and 0 bases respectively, with 16 bases between them. This CDR3 region has 16 residues. The DNA of the CDR3 is TGTGCTCTTGGGATCGAACAGCCTGCATACACCGATAAACTCATCTTT. It is translated as CALGIEQPAYTDKLIF.

This clone turned up a few times. TCRdb's listed protein matches a much larger clone and diverges from this DNA's translation at residue 4, likely through a read error; the protein shown comes from the DNA. This rearrangement joins TRDV2 to TRDJ1, with 9 positions matching TRDD3. The CDR3 consists of 15 residues. V gave up 5 bases and J gave up 2 bases; unmatched junction bases: 8. Germline-derived CDR1 and CDR2 are GEAIGNYY and EKD. CDR3 region: CACGSVGDRTDKLIF. DNA for the CDR3: TGTGCCTGTGGCAGCGTGGGGGATAGGACCGATAAACTCATCTTT.

This clone has more than one count but fewer than ten. A single base is all that separates this from a far larger clone, so a read error is likely. This same CDR3 is encoded by further DNA sequences in the sample. The chain recombines TRDV2 with TRDJ1; 10 nucleotides line up with TRDD3. Trimming removed 1 base from V and 9 bases from J; junction bases left unmatched: 13. The CDR3 runs 16 residues. Germline loops: CDR1 GEAIGNYY, CDR2 EKD. The CDR3 sequence: CACDTLPHLGDNELIF. The CDR3 DNA sequence: TGTGCCTGTGACACTCTTCCCCACCTGGGGGATAATGAACTCATCTTT.

This clone was found a few times. TCRdb records a much larger clone's protein for this DNA, with a difference at residue 5 that likely arises from a read error; the protein given is the translation of the DNA. This chain connects TRDV2 to TRDJ1; D is uncertain. As TCRdb names no J gene, one was assigned here on the basis of a DNA match to germline. This CDR3 has 21 residues. Germline loops: CDR1 GEAIGNYY, CDR2 EKD. Trimming left V 3 bases short and J 0 bases short, with 31 bases between. The CDR3 nucleotides are TGTGCCTGTGACGCTCTGTACAGCGAAGGTGGGTTTTTCGAAAACACCGATAAACTCATCTTT. It specifies CACDALYSEGGFFENTDKLIF.

This clone was observed a handful of times. This likely stems from a read error, as it lies one base from a far larger clone. In the same sample, other DNA sequences code for this CDR3. This sequence joins TRDV1 and TRDJ1; D may be TRDD2 (5 bases). TCRdb offers no J gene call, so here the DNA was matched to germline to obtain one. This CDR3 contains 25 residues. Germline V CDR1 and CDR2: TSWWSYY, QGS. V dropped 0 bases and J dropped 0 bases, with 38 bases sitting between them. The CDR3, as DNA: TGTGCTCTTGGGGAACTGTTGACAGCCCTACCCGGTGTGCTGGAGGTCACACTGTACACCGATAAACTCATCTTT. Amino acid sequence: CALGELLTALPGVLEVTLYTDKLIF.

Regarding this clone: TCRdb has a much larger clone's protein, which differs at residue 7 from the translation of this DNA, likely because of a read error; what is shown is the protein translated from the DNA. This chain uses TRDV2 with TRDJ1; TRDD3 aligns across 7 bases. The J gene, missing from TCRdb, was assigned here through DNA to germline matching. CDR1 is GEAIGNYY and CDR2 is EKD in the germline V gene. This CDR3 has 20 residues. V gave up 2 bases and J gave up 0 bases; unmatched junction bases: 20. DNA of the CDR3: TGTGCCTGTGACAGACTGCGGGGGGATTCGCTAGACCGACACACCGATAAACTCATCTTT. Translating gives CACDRLRGDSLDRHTDKLIF.

About this clone: A far larger clone is one nucleotide away, so this likely arose from a read error. Other DNA sequences in this sample translate to the same CDR3. This CDR3 reads CALGAPFPTHCTGGLTSTDKLIF. The CDR3 DNA reads TGTGCTCTTGGGGCTCCCTTTCCCACTCATTGTACTGGGGGTTTGACATCCACTGATAAACTCATCTTT. The chain has TRDV1 and TRDJ1, with TRDD3 matching 8 bases. TCRdb leaves out the J gene; it was filled in here by matching the DNA to germline. CDR3 size: 23 residues. From germline, CDR1 is TSWWSYY and CDR2 QGS. The V and J ends lost 4 bases and 5 bases, in that order; junction bases with no gene match: 33.

With regard to this clone: The TCRdb protein, from a much larger clone, departs from this DNA's translation at residue 10, likely by read error; the protein shown derives from the DNA. This rearrangement joins TRDV2 to TRDJ3; 10 nucleotides align to TRDD3. TCRdb supplies no J gene; here it was assigned by aligning the nucleotide sequence to germline. Germline lookup yields CDR1 GEAIGNYY and CDR2 EKD. Trimming took 2 bases from V and 1 from J; bases not matched to a gene: 4. The CDR3 is 18 residues long. CDR3 sequence: CACDILLGDSWDTRQMFF. CDR3 DNA: TGTGCCTGTGACATCCTACTGGGGGATTCCTGGGACACCCGACAGATGTTTTTC.

This clone was found a few times. With a far larger clone one base away, a read error is the likely cause. Distinct nucleotide sequences in the sample also encode this CDR3. The chain is built from TRDV1 and TRDJ1; D possibly corresponds to TRDD3 (6 bases). The J gene comes from matching the DNA to germline here; TCRdb lacks it. This CDR3 has 12 amino acids. Germline CDR1 is TSWWSYY and CDR2 is QGS. The CDR3 nucleotides are TGCGCTCTTGGGGATCCCAAGGGGGAACTCATCTTT. This gives the protein CALGDPKGELIF.

This clone turned up a few times. A far larger clone is off by one base, so a read error is likely. Other DNA sequences in this sample translate to the same CDR3. The V gene is TRDV2; the J gene was not called; the table gives TRDD3 as D, unverified against the DNA. Looked up from germline, CDR1 is GEAIGNYY and CDR2 is EKD. The CDR3 spans 16 residues. CDR3: CACDKLGEQYTDKLIF. Here the CDR3 DNA reads TGTGCCTGTGACAAACTGGGGGAGCAATACACCGATAAACTCATCTTC.

Worth noting for this clone: The junction departs from germline at one end; a sequencing error may be responsible. The rearrangement joins TRDV2 to TRDJ3, with 12 bases matching TRDD3. TCRdb does not report a J gene; here it was assigned by matching the DNA to germline references. CDR3 size: 18 residues. CDR1 and CDR2 from the germline V gene are GEAIGNYY and EKD. The CDR3: CACDKYWGIPWDTRQMFF. The DNA of the CDR3 is TGCGCCTGTGACAAGTACTGGGGGATACCCTGGGACACCCGACAGATGTTTTTC.

By share of the sample, this clone is medium-sized. Other DNA sequences in the sample encode the same CDR3. The rearrangement uses TRDV2 and TRDJ3; 11 positions match TRDD3. There are 25 residues in the CDR3. Looked up from germline, CDR1 is GEAIGNYY and CDR2 is EKD. The J segment lost 0 bases and the V segment lost 1 base, leaving 22 bases of the junction unmatched. The CDR3 sequence is CACDTSPSGLGDKATYSWDTRQMFF. The CDR3 DNA reads as TGTGCCTGTGACACATCGCCTAGTGGACTGGGGGATAAGGCCACCTACTCCTGGGACACCCGACAGATGTTTTTC.

This clone was counted a few times. This is likely an artifact of a read error, given a far larger clone one base away. The chain has TRDV1 and TRDJ1, with 7 bases lining up with TRDD3. In the absence of a J gene in TCRdb, the DNA was matched to germline to assign it here. Germline CDR1 and CDR2: TSWWSYY and QGS. The CDR3 sequence is 17 residues long. V lost 3 bases and J lost 0; bases outside the gene matches: 10. Here the CDR3 reads CALGERELGVYTDKLIF. DNA for the CDR3: TGTGCTCTTGGGGAGCGTGAGCTGGGGGTTTACACCGATAAACTCATCTTT.

In its sample, this clone was seen many times. This chain connects TRDV2 to TRDJ1, with 8 bases that match TRDD3. Germline V gives CDR1 GEAIGNYY, CDR2 EKD. After removal of 0 bases from V and 6 bases from J, the junction contained 23 bases not matched to a gene. The CDR3 is 20 residues long. The CDR3: CACDTVMNRMYWGASNKLIF. The CDR3 coding sequence is TGTGCCTGTGACACCGTAATGAACCGGATGTACTGGGGGGCCAGTAATAAACTCATCTTT.

Details on this clone: The TCRdb record carries a much larger clone's protein, which differs from this DNA's translation at residue 9; a read error is the likely cause, and the protein listed here is the DNA translation. V and J are TRDV1 and TRDJ1, with D possibly TRDD2 on 5 matching bases. This CDR3 has 21 amino acids. V shed 0 bases and J shed 0 bases, with 26 bases lying between them. CDR1 TSWWSYY and CDR2 QGS come from the germline V gene. The CDR3 DNA reads TGTGCTCTTGGGGAACTCAAACCTGGCCGATTGATCCTAAAGTACACCGATAAACTCATCTTT. It translates to CALGELKPGRLILKYTDKLIF.

This clone came up a few times. This probably arose from a read error, given a far larger clone one base away. The sample contains more than one DNA sequence encoding this CDR3. V and J are TRDV2 and TRDJ3; 7 bases are a match to TRDD3. The J gene is not listed in TCRdb, so it was assigned here from a DNA match to germline. CDR3 length: 15 residues. CDR1 and CDR2 (germline): GEAIGNYY, EKD. In nucleotides, the CDR3 is TGCGCCTGTGACCTTGTGGGGGACGACACCCGACAGATGTTTTTC. Its protein product is CACDLVGDDTRQMFF.

A word on this clone: This is likely an artifact of a read error, given a far larger clone one base away. This sample includes further DNA sequences coding for the same CDR3. The rearrangement uses TRDV3 and TRDJ1; 9 bases agree with TRDD3. The J gene comes from matching the DNA to germline here; TCRdb lacks it. This CDR3 comprises 16 residues. The germline V gene has CDR1 TVYSNPD and CDR2 GDNSRS (reference sequence). J gave up 0 bases and V 3 bases, and 11 bases lay outside the gene matches. This chain's CDR3 is CAFCGRTGGNTDKLIF. CDR3 DNA: TGTGCCTTCTGCGGGCGTACTGGGGGAAACACCGATAAACTCATCTTT.

This clone was seen a few times. This DNA's translation and the protein TCRdb lists, from a much larger clone, do not match at residue 8, likely due to a read error; the protein shown is translated from the DNA. This chain uses TRDV1 with TRDJ1; 12 bases map to TRDD3. Here the J gene came from matching the DNA to germline, since TCRdb omits it. The CDR3 is 23 amino acids. Germline V gene data show CDR1 as TSWWSYY and CDR2 as QGS. Losses at the gene ends were 3 bases for V and 0 bases for J; bases not matched to a gene: 23. The CDR3 reads CALGEHVIYPGNWGILYTDKLIF. As DNA, the CDR3 is TGTGCTCTTGGGGAGCATGTAATCTACCCGGGGAACTGGGGGATACTGTACACCGATAAACTCATCTTT.

This clone showed up just a few times. It is likely a read error: a sequence one base away is far more abundant. Other nucleotide sequences from this sample produce the same CDR3. This rearrangement joins TRDV2 to TRDJ1, with D perhaps matching TRDD3 (5 bases). Germline assignment: CDR1 GEAIGNYY and CDR2 EKD. The CDR3 loop spans 16 amino acids. The DNA for the CDR3 is TGTGCCTGCGACACCGTGGGGCTAGCCCCAACCGATAAACTCATCTTT. It specifies CACDTVGLAPTDKLIF.

In this sample, this clone turned up many times. The sample contains more than one DNA sequence encoding this CDR3. This chain joins TRDV2 and TRDJ1; D possibly corresponds to TRDD3 (6 bases). Trimming pared 0 bases from V and 0 bases from J, leaving 13 bases between. Germline CDR1 GEAIGNYY, CDR2 EKD. This CDR3 has 16 amino acids. CDR3 in amino acids: CACDTEGISYTDKLIF. For the CDR3, the DNA is TGTGCCTGTGACACCGAGGGGATTTCGTACACCGATAAACTCATCTTT.

This clone showed up just a few times. This DNA translates differently at residue 12 from the TCRdb protein, which is that of a much larger clone; a read error is likely, and the protein shown is the DNA's own translation. J is TRDJ1 and V is TRDV1; D perhaps matches TRDD3 (6 bases). Trimming cost V 2 bases and J 4 bases, with 26 bases left between them. CDR1 and CDR2 (germline): TSWWSYY, QGS. The CDR3 length is 19 residues. The CDR3 reads CALGEATSPWFRGNDKLIF. The DNA of the CDR3 is TGTGCTCTTGGGGAAGCCACTTCCCCGTGGTTCAGGGGGAACGATAAACTCATCTTT.

This clone was seen a handful of times. A far larger clone lies a single base away; this is likely a read error. Other DNA sequences in the sample encode the same CDR3. The CDR3 loop reads CACDTVGLEGGIRADKLIF. The DNA for the CDR3 is TGTGCCTGCGACACCGTCGGCCTCGAGGGTGGGATAAGGGCCGATAAACTCATCTTT. The J gene is TRDJ1, the V gene TRDV2; tentatively, D is TRDD3 (6 bases). TCRdb lists no J gene, so it was determined here by aligning the DNA to germline. Germline V lookup: CDR1 GEAIGNYY, CDR2 EKD. The CDR3 sequence is 19 residues long.

About this clone itself: The TCRdb protein comes from a much larger clone and disagrees with this DNA's translation at residue 10, likely due to a read error; the protein given here is derived from the DNA. The chain combines TRDV2 with TRDJ2, with D possibly matching TRDD3 (6 bases). TCRdb records no J gene; here it was assigned by comparing the DNA to germline. From germline, CDR1 is GEAIGNYY and CDR2 EKD. The length of the CDR3 is 16 residues. V lost 0 bases, J lost 3 bases, and 13 bases lay in between. The CDR3 DNA reads TGTGCCTGTGACACCCCTGGGGAAGCTGTGACAGCACAACTCTTCTTT. This translates into CACDTPGEAVTAQLFF.

This clone was seen a handful of times. TCRdb shows a much larger clone's protein in place of this DNA's translation, and the two differ at residue 14, likely through a read error; the protein shown is translated from the DNA. The rearrangement uses TRDV1 and TRDJ1; 8 bases fit TRDD3. The CDR3 contains 21 residues. The germline gives CDR1 TSWWSYY, CDR2 QGS. The J segment lost 0 bases and the V segment lost 0 bases, leaving 18 bases of the junction unmatched. DNA for the CDR3: TGTGCTCTTGGGGAACTTTCCGCCCCAATGTACTGGGGGGTAGACACCGATAAACTCATCTTT. Protein product: CALGELSAPMYWGVDTDKLIF.